This TCR beta chain was documented in a study of T-cell reconstitution after alpha-beta-depleted transplantation in children. CDR3 length: 15 residues. Germline trimming cut 4 bases from V and 8 bases from J; bases unmatched to any gene: 12. Germline V gene lookup returns CDR1 DFQATT and CDR2 SNEGSKA (reference sequence). This clonotype was seen only a few times. Preparation of the TCRbeta library involved a method that used unique molecular identifiers. MiXCR was run by TCRdb on the PCR reads, yielding one entry per CDR3 protein. The repertoire consists of hundreds of thousands of distinct CDR3 sequences, with 15% to 20% occurring once and the leading ten covering approximately 1.1%.

Sequenced material: PBMCs from the stem cell graft donor, taken from the stem cell graft. This rearrangement joins TRBV20-1 to TRBJ2-5; 11 nucleotides align to TRBD2. The TCR originated in a human donor who donated a stem cell graft to a child with acute myeloid leukemia. This CDR3 reads CSAIDSTSGAITQYF. The CDR3 DNA reads TGCAGTGCTATCGACTCGACTAGCGGGGCCATAACCCAGTACTTC.